These 7 T cell receptor beta chains share one sample of origin, sequenced in a study of T-cell memory formation after mild COVID-19. TCRdb processed the 5' RACE reads anew with MiXCR; each CDR3 protein has one entry. Among some 86,000 distinct CDR3 sequences listed, 25% were seen once. Sequencing used PBMCs or a T cell subset sorted from them (not recorded which). These receptors all stem from a man between 18 and 35 years old who had mild COVID-19 (a few samples of this study predate the infection). Cell type and time point are not known.

CDR3 sequence (DNA): TGTGCCAGCACCCCGCAAGGCCTCCTCGGAGATACGCAGTATTTT. Translating gives CASTPQGLLGDTQYF. The V gene is TRBV6-6, the J gene TRBJ2-3; the D is unclear. Germline values: CDR1 MNHNY, CDR2 SVGAGI (reference sequence). CDR3 length: 15 amino acids. Trimming stripped 7 bases from V and 5 bases from J, with 19 bases between.

The J gene is TRBJ2-1, the V gene TRBV19; D gene ambiguous. Germline values: CDR1 LNHDA, CDR2 SQIVND (reference sequence). This CDR3 is 15 amino acids long. V was pared by 5 bases and J by 1 base, with 12 bases between. CDR3 protein: CASSVSRQSYNEQFF. The DNA for the CDR3 is TGTGCCAGTAGTGTTAGCCGCCAGTCCTACAATGAGCAGTTCTTC.

This clonotype came up a few times. This chain uses TRBV4-1 with TRBJ1-5, with D possibly being TRBD1 (5 bases). Germline CDR1 MGHRA, CDR2 YSYEKL. Trimming pared 2 bases from V and 5 bases from J, leaving 16 bases between. CDR3 size: 16 residues. CDR3 bases: TGCGCCAGCAGCCAACCCTTGGGGCCAAGGCATCAGCCCCAGCATTTT. Translation: CASSQPLGPRHQPQHF.

The chain employs TRBV20-1 and TRBJ2-3, with a possible D match to TRBD2 (6 bases). Germline assignment: CDR1 DFQATT and CDR2 SNEGSKA (reference sequence). V dropped 3 bases and J dropped 5 bases, with 9 bases sitting between them. The CDR3 spans 12 residues. For the CDR3, the DNA is TGCAGTGCTAGTCACGGGGGAGATACGCAGTATTTT. Translation: CSASHGGDTQYF.

The table lists this clonotype with a few counts. The gene calls are TRBV5-1 and TRBJ1-1; tentatively, D is TRBD1 (5 bases). The CDR3 covers 15 residues. CDR1 and CDR2 from the germline V gene are SGHRS and YFSETQ. Trimming pared 0 bases from V and 2 bases from J, leaving 11 bases between. CDR3 protein: CASSLDEGLNTEAFF. Written as DNA, the CDR3 is TGCGCCAGCAGCTTGGACGAGGGACTCAACACTGAAGCTTTCTTT. The full variable domain, rest sourced from reference TRBV5-1 and TRBJ1-1, is KAGVTQTPRYLIKTRGQQVTLSCSPISGHRSVSWYQQTPGQGLQFLFEYFSETQRNKGNFPGRFSGRQFSNSRSEMNVSTLELGDSALYLCASSLDEGLNTEAFFGQGTRLTVV.

This clonotype came up a few times. V and J are TRBV6-6 and TRBJ2-3, with D unresolved. The CDR3 consists of 16 residues. Deletions cut 6 bases from V and 2 bases from J, with 18 bases between. Looked up from germline, CDR1 is MNHNY and CDR2 is SVGAGI (reference sequence). CDR3 sequence: CASSYKGPPPTDTQYF. Here the CDR3 DNA reads TGTGCCAGCAGCTACAAAGGGCCACCCCCCACAGATACGCAGTATTTT.

This clonotype has at least ten counts. This rearrangement joins TRBV11-2 to TRBJ2-1; TRBD1 or TRBD2 may be the D gene (6 bases each). Deletions cut 3 bases from V and 3 bases from J, with 12 bases between. Germline CDR1 reads SGHAT; CDR2 reads FQNNGV. The CDR3 is 15 amino acids. CDR3 amino acids: CASSLGGGGYNEQFF. CDR3 coding DNA: TGTGCCAGCAGCTTGGGAGGAGGGGGCTACAATGAGCAGTTCTTC.